Shown below are 18 T cell receptor beta chains from a single sample sequenced in a study of neurological immune-mediated disorders. TCRdb redid the calling of the 5' RACE reads with MiXCR, one entry per CDR3 protein. This repertoire shows about 50,000 distinct CDR3 sequences, 7.5% to 9.5% found once; its top ten account for 1.9%. Time point indicated: longitudinal time-point 3. Sequenced input: PBMCs. The origin of the receptors is a woman aged 40 to 49 in good health.

The V gene is TRBV5-1, the J gene TRBJ1-2; TRBD1 matches at 7 bases. This CDR3 comprises 14 residues. Germline assignment: CDR1 SGHRS and CDR2 YFSETQ. V was clipped by 3 bases and J by 7 bases; unmatched bases: 9. CDR3 protein: CASSYDRENGGYTF. The CDR3 coding sequence is TGCGCCAGCAGCTACGACAGGGAGAACGGTGGCTACACCTTC.

This clonotype was observed at least ten times. The V and J genes are TRBV12-3 or TRBV12-4 and TRBJ2-1; perhaps TRBD2 as D (5 bases). The germline V and J ends were trimmed by 6 bases and 0 bases, with 15 bases remaining between them. This CDR3 has 16 amino acids. The CDR3 reads CASRPPTKSSYNEQFF. The CDR3 nucleotides are TGTGCCAGCAGACCCCCGACTAAGAGCTCCTACAATGAGCAGTTCTTC.

V gene TRBV3-1 combines with J gene TRBJ2-7, with D uncertain. V lost 7 bases and J 3 bases, leaving 13 bases between the germline ends. The CDR3 has 13 amino acids. CDR1 and CDR2 (germline): LGHDT, YNNKEL (reference sequence). The CDR3 bases are TGTGCCAGCACCGGAGATTCAGACTACGAGCAGTACTTC. Amino acid sequence: CASTGDSDYEQYF.

In its sample, this clonotype was seen many times. The genes are TRBV5-1 and TRBJ1-1, with TRBD1 as a possible D gene (5 bases). Germline CDR1 reads SGHRS; CDR2 reads YFSETQ. CDR3 size: 15 residues. V was shortened by 3 bases and J by 2 bases, with 14 bases between the two germline ends. CDR3 nucleotides: TGCGCCAGCAGCTCCCTCGCGAGGGGAAACACTGAAGCTTTCTTT. Translation: CASSSLARGNTEAFF.

This clonotype was recorded many times. In DNA form, the CDR3 reads TGTGCCAGCAGCGCAGATGTACCACCCCTCCACTTT. Protein product: CASSADVPPLHF. The chain has TRBV7-9 and TRBJ1-6; D remains ambiguous. CDR1 SEHNR and CDR2 FQNEAQ come from the germline V gene (reference sequence). This CDR3 is built from 12 residues. Trimming took 5 bases from V and 11 from J, leaving 10 bases between them.

J is TRBJ2-7 and V is TRBV4-3; D gene uncertain. The CDR3 runs to 15 residues. The ends were cut back, 0 bases at V and 3 bases at J, with 12 bases in the middle. CDR1 and CDR2 (germline): LGHNA, YSLEER. The CDR3 spells CASSQDFTRYYEQYF. The CDR3 DNA is TGCGCCAGCAGCCAAGATTTTACCCGTTACTACGAGCAGTACTTC.

This clonotype was seen at least ten times. The V gene is TRBV12-3 or TRBV12-4, the J gene TRBJ1-4; no clear D. CDR3 length equals 14 residues. Trimming shortened V by 6 bases and J by 4 bases, and 12 bases separated the two germline ends. The CDR3 coding sequence is TGTGCCAGCAGCCTTCCTAAACTTAATGAAAAACTGTTTTTT. Protein: CASSLPKLNEKLFF.

This clonotype was recorded a few times. At one end the junction does not follow the germline gene, possibly because of a read error. The gene calls are TRBV7-3 and TRBJ2-5; 9 nucleotides line up with TRBD1. The CDR3 extends over 12 amino acids. Germline CDR1 SGHTA, CDR2 FQGTGA. This CDR3 reads CASSLGQGPQVF. In DNA form, the CDR3 reads TGTGCCAGCAGCTTGGGACAGGGCCCTCAGGTCTTC.

This clonotype was detected many times. This chain uses TRBV7-3 with TRBJ1-3; D possibly corresponds to TRBD1 (5 bases). In germline, CDR1 is SGHTA, CDR2 FQGTGA. The length of the CDR3 is 15 residues. Trimming took off 5 bases at V and 4 bases at J, with 15 bases between the two ends. CDR3 amino acids: CASSRGPGTGNTIYF. The CDR3 coding sequence is TGTGCCAGCAGCCGTGGGCCTGGGACGGGAAACACCATATATTTT.

This clonotype was recorded at least ten times. The chain carries TRBV5-6 and TRBJ2-3, with 7 bases fitting TRBD2. The CDR3 contains 16 residues. CDR1 is SGHDT and CDR2 is YYEEEE in the germline V gene. J lost 0 bases, V lost 0 bases, and 4 bases had no gene match. CDR3 nucleotides: TGTGCCAGCAGCTTGGCCCAAGCGGGAAGCACAGATACGCAGTATTTT. It translates to CASSLAQAGSTDTQYF. Using reference TRBV5-6 and TRBJ2-3 for the parts outside the CDR3, the full variable domain is DAGVTQSPTHLIKTRGQQVTLRCSPKSGHDTVSWYQQALGQGPQFIFQYYEEEERQRGNFPDRFSGHQFPNYSSELNVNALLLGDSALYLCASSLAQAGSTDTQYFGPGTRLTVL.

This clonotype has at least ten counts. This chain uses TRBV20-1 with TRBJ1-1; maybe TRBD1 (6 bases). Per germline, CDR1 DFQATT and CDR2 SNEGSKA (reference sequence). CDR3 length equals 11 residues. V shed 5 bases and J shed 6 bases, with 10 bases lying between them. CDR3 region: CSAGGQPEAFF. CDR3 nucleotide sequence: TGCAGTGCTGGTGGACAGCCTGAAGCTTTCTTT.

This clonotype was observed a handful of times. J is TRBJ2-1 and V is TRBV6-1; maybe TRBD2 (6 bases). Trimming removed 2 bases from V and 6 bases from J, with 11 bases in between. CDR1 MNHNS and CDR2 SASEGT come from the germline V gene. This CDR3 spans 14 amino acids. CDR3 protein: CASSEYGRANEQFF. Here the CDR3 DNA reads TGTGCCAGCAGTGAATACGGGAGAGCCAATGAGCAGTTCTTC.

This clonotype has more than one count but fewer than ten. This may arise from a read error, as a much more abundant clone is one base away. The gene calls are TRBV10-3 and TRBJ2-5; 7 bases agree with TRBD2. The CDR3 totals 15 residues. After removal of 5 bases from V and 5 bases from J, the junction contained 11 bases not matched to a gene. Per the germline V gene, CDR1 is ENHRY and CDR2 is SYGVKD. CDR3 amino acids: CAISPGKRGVETQYF. The CDR3, as DNA: TGTGCCATCAGTCCCGGGAAACGGGGGGTGGAGACCCAGTACTTC.

This clonotype was observed at least ten times. Written as DNA, the CDR3 is TGTGCCACCACCTTCGGCGGGTACGACACTGAAGCTTTCTTT. Translation: CATTFGGYDTEAFF. This chain links TRBV15 with TRBJ1-1, with D unresolved. Trimming removed 7 bases at V and 3 bases at J, with 15 bases between. CDR3 size: 14 residues. Per the germline V gene, CDR1 is LNHNV and CDR2 is YYDKDF (reference sequence).

This clonotype has ten or more counts. This chain connects TRBV27 to TRBJ1-5; D perhaps matches TRBD1 (6 bases). CDR1 is MNHEY, CDR2 SMNVEV, per germline (reference sequence). This CDR3 region has 13 residues. In DNA, the CDR3 is TGTGCGATCTCACAGGGCCCAGGGTCAGCCCAGCATTTT. Its protein is CAISQGPGSAQHF.

This clonotype was recorded many times. This chain joins TRBV7-2 and TRBJ1-1; D is ambiguous. V dropped 2 bases and J dropped 2 bases, with 9 bases sitting between them. The CDR3 is made up of 14 amino acids. Germline CDR1 SGHTA, CDR2 FQGNSA. The CDR3 bases are TGTGCCAGCAGCTTATCACAGTTCAACACTGAAGCTTTCTTT. It yields the protein CASSLSQFNTEAFF.

Ten or more counts support this clonotype. This chain links TRBV5-1 with TRBJ2-7; a possible D gene is TRBD2 (5 bases). The CDR3 is 16 residues long. With 2 bases removed from V and 3 bases from J, the gap between germline ends came to 18 bases. Germline-derived CDR1 and CDR2 are SGHRS and YFSETQ. Here the CDR3 DNA reads TGCGCCAGCAGCTTACAACTACCGGGATATGACTACGAGCAGTACTTC. Its translation is CASSLQLPGYDYEQYF.

This clonotype occurred many times. This sequence joins TRBV29-1 and TRBJ2-2, with D possibly TRBD1 on 5 matching bases. Looked up from germline, CDR1 is SQVTM and CDR2 is ANQGSEA. V was trimmed by 0 bases and J by 4 bases, leaving 15 bases between them. The CDR3 length is 16 residues. In DNA form, the CDR3 reads TGCAGCGTTGAAGATCCATGGCAGGGTGGCACCGGGGAGCTGTTTTTT. Protein product: CSVEDPWQGGTGELFF.